This T cell receptor (beta chain) derives from a study of T cells in Graves' hyperthyroidism and ophthalmopathy. For the study at large: The authors collected peripheral blood at initial diagnosis, before any treatment. Regarding the study as a whole: Expanded thyroid clonotypes (above 0.001) were mostly also found in blood.

This CDR3 has 14 residues. The V and J ends lost 5 bases and 2 bases respectively, with 12 bases between them. This clonotype showed up many times. Its antigen remains unidentified. RNA transcripts were the template for amplifying TCR beta CDR3 regions. Carried out on the TCR CDR3, a first-round RT-PCR used the HTBI primer set. TCRdb used MiXCR to reprocess the multiplex PCR reads, holding one entry per CDR3 protein. The sample has hundreds of thousands of distinct CDR3 sequences; 13% to 15% are singletons. The TCR originated in a woman aged 45-60 years with Graves' ophthalmopathy. Sequenced: blood. This rearrangement joins TRBV12-3 or TRBV12-4 to TRBJ1-1; a possible D gene is TRBD1 (5 bases). The CDR3 coding sequence is TGTGCCAGCAGTCCCACAGGTTTCAACACTGAAGCTTTCTTT. Its translation: CASSPTGFNTEAFF.